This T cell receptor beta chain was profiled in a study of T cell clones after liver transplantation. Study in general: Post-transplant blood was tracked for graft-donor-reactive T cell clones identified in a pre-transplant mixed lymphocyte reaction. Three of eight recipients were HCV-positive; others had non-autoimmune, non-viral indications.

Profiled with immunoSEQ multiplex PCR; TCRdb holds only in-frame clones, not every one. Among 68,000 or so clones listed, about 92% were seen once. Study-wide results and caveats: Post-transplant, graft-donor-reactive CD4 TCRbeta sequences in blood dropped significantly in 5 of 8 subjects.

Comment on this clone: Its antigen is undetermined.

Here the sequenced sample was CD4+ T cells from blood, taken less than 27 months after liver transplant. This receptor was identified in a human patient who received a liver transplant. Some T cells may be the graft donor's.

CDR3 coding DNA: TGTGCCAGCAGCTTGGGACTAGCGGGCGCTGGGTCCTACAATGAGCAGTTCTTC. It specifies CASSLGLAGAGSYNEQFF. V is TRBV5-4 and J is TRBJ2-1; the match to TRBD2 covers 10 bases. CDR1 is SGHNT and CDR2 is YYREEE in the germline V gene (reference sequence). V trimming: 0 bases; J trimming: 1 base; junction bases outside the gene matches: 7. This CDR3 comprises 18 residues. Supplemented by reference TRBV5-4 and TRBJ2-1, the full variable domain reads ETGVTQSPTHLIKTRGQQVTLRCSSQSGHNTVSWYQQALGQGPQFIFQYYREEENGRGNFPPRFSGLQFPNYSSELNVNALELDDSALYLCASSLGLAGAGSYNEQFFGPGTRLTVL.